The clone carrying this T cell receptor (beta chain) has a handful of counts. The antigen is unknown. This sample's treatment: AdE1-LMPpoly-expanded autologous EBV-specific T-cell therapy followed by anti-PD-1 nivolumab. The record originates from a study of EBV T-cell therapy then PD-1 blockade in nasopharyngeal carcinoma. Profiled with immunoSEQ multiplex PCR; TCRdb holds only in-frame clones, not every one. The table has tens of thousands of clones, 82% seen once; the top ten hold about 24%. The sample was CD8+ T cells from blood, taken at day -245 from a patient whose treatment included autologous EBV-specific T cells and nivolumab. The TCR was taken from a middle-aged man with nasopharyngeal carcinoma.

The CDR3 nucleotides are TGTGCCAGCAGCTCCCCTCGTACAGCGCTTATCGACTACACCTTC. Encoded protein: CASSSPRTALIDYTF. The V gene is TRBV7-9, the J gene TRBJ1-2; unclear D gene. Trimming pared 4 bases from V and 10 bases from J, leaving 22 bases between. CDR1 and CDR2 from the germline V gene are SEHNR and FQNEAQ (reference sequence). The CDR3 extends over 15 amino acids.